This is a list of T cell receptor beta chains from one sample in a study of beta chain features in type 1 diabetes. Some clones are missing from TCRdb's copy, which holds only in-frame ones; the method was immunoSEQ multiplex PCR. Here the sample spans 300,000 to 350,000 clones, approximately 9.9% being singletons. What was sequenced was central memory CD4+ T cells from blood. The receptors come from a man aged 25-45 years with type 1 diabetes. The CDR3 runs from the conserved cysteine through the conserved F or W. The D gene is left open where the match is weak. The size entry is marked missing in some rows and otherwise reads once, few, many or a size class.

size	V	J	D	CDR3	DNA
.	TRBV18	TRBJ2-3	.	CASSPLGTAATDTQYF	TGTGCCAGCTCACCACTTGGTACAGCCGCCACAGATACGCAGTATTTT
.	TRBV9	TRBJ2-3	TRBD2	CASSVEVLAGGRNTQYF	TGTGCCAGCAGCGTAGAGGTACTAGCGGGGGGGCGAAATACGCAGTATTTT
few	TRBV6-1	TRBJ2-3	TRBD2	CASRGLRTDTQYF	TGTGCCAGCAGGGGACTAAGGACAGATACGCAGTATTTT
few	TRBV28	TRBJ2-3	TRBD2	CASRPGLASDTQYF	TGTGCCAGCAGGCCGGGACTAGCATCAGATACGCAGTATTTT
few	TRBV29-1	TRBJ1-2	TRBD1	CSVEWGTGGDGYTF	TGCAGCGTTGAATGGGGGACAGGGGGTGATGGCTACACCTTC
.	TRBV30	TRBJ1-5	.	CAWSVQGDQPQHF	TGTGCCTGGAGTGTACAGGGAGACCAGCCCCAGCATTTT
.	TRBV25-1	TRBJ1-1	.	CASRRQEGNTEAFF	TGTGCCAGCAGAAGACAGGAAGGGAACACTGAAGCTTTCTTT
few	TRBV30	TRBJ1-4	TRBD1	CAWGTGVFATNEKLFF	TGTGCCTGGGGAACAGGGGTATTCGCAACTAATGAAAAACTGTTTTTT
few	TRBV28	TRBJ1-1	TRBD1	CASSATGQGARAEAFF	TGTGCCAGCAGTGCTACAGGACAGGGGGCGCGGGCTGAAGCTTTCTTT
.	TRBV11-2	TRBJ1-5	.	CASSSQGQPQHF	TGTGCCAGCAGCTCCCAGGGTCAGCCCCAGCATTTT
.	TRBV4-3	TRBJ2-1	.	CASSQVGGTQFF	TGCGCCAGCAGCCAAGTTGGGGGGACTCAGTTCTTC
.	TRBV9	TRBJ2-5	TRBD2	CASSVAAGGQETQYF	TGTGCCAGCAGCGTAGCGGCGGGGGGTCAAGAGACCCAGTACTTC
few	TRBV20-1	TRBJ2-1	.	CSARAPDEQFF	TGCAGTGCTAGGGCCCCCGATGAGCAGTTCTTC
.	TRBV28	TRBJ1-2	.	CASSFRQGNDYGYTF	TGTGCCAGCAGTTTTCGTCAGGGCAACGACTATGGCTACACCTTC
few	TRBV19	TRBJ1-3	TRBD1	CASTAQGANAGNTIYF	TGTGCCAGTACCGCACAGGGGGCGAACGCTGGAAACACCATATATTTT
few	TRBV5-6	TRBJ1-4	TRBD1	CASSLQGAGNEKLFF	TGTGCCAGCAGCTTACAGGGGGCTGGAAATGAAAAACTGTTTTTT
.	TRBV29-1	TRBJ2-2	.	CSVGREEVGTNTGELFF	TGCAGCGTTGGTAGAGAAGAAGTCGGTACGAACACCGGGGAGCTGTTTTTT
.	TRBV2	TRBJ1-2	TRBD1	CASKGDRGPGGYTF	TGTGCCAGCAAGGGGGACAGGGGCCCTGGTGGCTACACCTTC
few	TRBV11-3	TRBJ2-6	.	CASSYTHSGANVLTF	TGTGCCAGCAGTTACACCCACTCTGGGGCCAACGTCCTGACTTTC
.	TRBV6-1	TRBJ2-3	.	CASSEPDRARGQYF	TGTGCCAGCAGTGAACCCGATAGGGCCAGGGGGCAGTATTTT
few	TRBV19	TRBJ1-2	.	CASSNPPQGGVGYTF	TGTGCCAGTAGTAACCCTCCACAGGGAGGGGTAGGCTACACCTTC
.	TRBV28	TRBJ1-4	TRBD1	CASSFGTGANEKLFF	TGTGCCAGCAGTTTCGGCACAGGGGCTAATGAAAAACTGTTTTTT
many	TRBV28	TRBJ2-7	.	CASSLTGGLDYEQYF	TGTGCCAGCAGTTTAACGGGGGGCCTCGATTACGAGCAGTACTTC
.	TRBV7-8	TRBJ2-7	TRBD1	CASSLRQGVYEQYF	TGTGCCAGCAGCTTAAGACAGGGGGTCTACGAGCAGTACTTC
.	TRBV5-4	TRBJ1-5	.	CASSSDRSNQPQHF	TGTGCCAGCAGCTCCGACAGGTCCAATCAGCCCCAGCATTTT
.	TRBV5-1	TRBJ2-2	.	CASSTGGKNTGELFF	TGCGCCAGCAGCACCGGAGGGAAGAACACCGGGGAGCTGTTTTTT
few	TRBV6-6	TRBJ1-5	.	CASSPEPGLHQPQHF	TGTGCCAGCAGTCCAGAACCGGGACTCCACCAGCCCCAGCATTTT